The present T cell receptor beta chain was sequenced within a study of T cell responses to AZD1222 COVID-19 vaccine. Findings of the study overall: Possibly, clonal diversity was underestimated; donors were largely white British and included more females.

The germline gives CDR1 MNHEY, CDR2 SVGEGT. The length of the CDR3 is 18 residues. With V trimmed by 0 bases and J by 4 bases, 12 bases remained unmatched. With respect to this clone: Antigen unknown.

Assay used: immunoSEQ multiplex PCR; TCRdb lists only in-frame clones, some missing. The sample has approximately 110,000 clones, about 89% seen once. Material: peripheral blood, obtained on day 0 of AZD1222 vaccination. The chain combines TRBV6-2 or TRBV6-3 with TRBJ1-5; 7 bases fit TRBD1. This TCR derives from an adult in good health. DNA of the CDR3: TGTGCCAGCAGTTACTCGACCCGGCGGACAGGAGGAAATCAGCCCCAGCATTTT. Translation gives CASSYSTRRTGGNQPQHF.